Presented here are 13 T cell receptor beta chains from one specimen sequenced in a study of response to subunit inactivated influenza vaccine. TCRdb redid the calling of the RT-PCR reads with MiXCR, one entry per CDR3 protein. Of hundreds of thousands of distinct CDR3 sequences listed, about an eighth were seen once; the top ten hold roughly 10%. Sequenced material: PBMCs from blood, taken on the day of vaccination. The receptor set was obtained from a man aged 50 to 59 who received an inactivated influenza vaccine.

This clonotype was observed a few times. The chain links TRBV5-1 to TRBJ2-3; TRBD1 is a possible D gene (7 bases). V was shortened by 4 bases and J by 5 bases, with 14 bases between the two germline ends. CDR3 length: 14 amino acids. In germline, CDR1 is SGHRS, CDR2 YFSETQ. Here the CDR3 reads CASSLGTAGDTQYF. The CDR3 DNA reads as TGCGCCAGCAGCCTCGGGACAGCGGGAGATACGCAGTATTTT. The full variable domain, rest sourced from reference TRBV5-1 and TRBJ2-3, is KAGVTQTPRYLIKTRGQQVTLSCSPISGHRSVSWYQQTPGQGLQFLFEYFSETQRNKGNFPGRFSGRQFSNSRSEMNVSTLELGDSALYLCASSLGTAGDTQYFGPGTRLTVL.

The V call is TRBV20-1, the J call TRBJ2-5, with TRBD2 identical over 8 bases. The CDR3 loop spans 13 amino acids. The germline CDR1 and CDR2 sequences are DFQATT and SNEGSKA (reference sequence). The ends lost 6 bases at V and 1 base at J; junction bases unmatched: 4. CDR3 sequence (DNA): TGCAGTGCCTTAGGGACTAGCCAAGAGACCCAGTACTTC. The encoded protein is CSALGTSQETQYF.

The sample holds a few counts of this clonotype. V and J are TRBV5-5 and TRBJ2-7; 7 bases match TRBD1. This CDR3 region has 15 residues. The germline V gene encodes CDR1 SGHKS and CDR2 YYEKEE (reference sequence). Trimming at V came to 4 bases and at J to 0 bases, leaving 7 bases not matched to a gene. The CDR3 reads CASSPLTGSSYEQYF. CDR3 sequence (DNA): TGTGCCAGCAGCCCCCTGACAGGGAGCTCCTACGAGCAGTACTTC.

This sequence joins TRBV11-2 and TRBJ2-5; 12 positions match TRBD1. Germline V gives CDR1 SGHAT, CDR2 FQNNGV. The CDR3 has 14 residues. V was pared by 5 bases and J by 5 bases, with 3 bases of the junction left unmatched. The CDR3 nucleotides read TGTGCCAGCAGCACGGGACAGGGGGCCGAGACCCAGTACTTC. It translates to CASSTGQGAETQYF. Full variable domain (rest looked up from reference TRBV11-2 and TRBJ2-5): EAGVAQSPRYKIIEKRQSVAFWCNPISGHATLYWYQQILGQGPKLLIQFQNNGVVDDSQLPKDRFSAERLKGVDSTLKIQPAKLEDSAVYLCASSTGQGAETQYFGPGTRLLVL.

This clonotype came up many times. This chain links TRBV12-3 or TRBV12-4 with TRBJ2-7; D might be TRBD1 (6 bases). V lost 3 bases and J lost 0, with 15 bases in between. The length of the CDR3 is 16 residues. CDR3 DNA: TGTGCCAGCAGTTTTCTGGGACATACGAGCTCCTACGAGCAGTACTTC. It encodes CASSFLGHTSSYEQYF.

This clonotype was seen a handful of times. The V call is TRBV12-3 or TRBV12-4, the J call TRBJ2-7; no firm D call. Trimming cost V 3 bases and J 5 bases, with 11 bases left between them. The CDR3 runs to 13 residues. The CDR3 spells CASSFPEINEQYF. The CDR3 nucleotides are TGTGCCAGCAGTTTTCCGGAGATCAACGAGCAGTACTTC.

This clonotype was observed a handful of times. J is TRBJ2-1 and V is TRBV20-1; TRBD2 agrees at 13 bases. The V and J ends lost 2 bases and 12 bases, in that order; junction bases with no gene match: 22. This CDR3 is 19 amino acids long. Germline V CDR1 and CDR2: DFQATT, SNEGSKA (reference sequence). This CDR3 reads CSARPTSGRLALLNTGQFF. The CDR3 nucleotides are TGCAGTGCTAGACCGACTAGCGGGAGGTTGGCCCTCCTCAATACCGGGCAGTTCTTC.

This chain links TRBV2 with TRBJ2-3; tentative D call: TRBD1 (6 bases). The germline V gene encodes CDR1 SNHLY and CDR2 FYNNEI. There are 12 residues in the CDR3. Trimming stripped 0 bases from V and 10 bases from J, with 8 bases between. CDR3 in amino acids: CASSEAGGAQYF. The CDR3 DNA reads TGTGCCAGCAGTGAAGCAGGGGGTGCGCAGTATTTT.

The V call is TRBV20-1, the J call TRBJ2-2; TRBD1 matches at 9 bases. The length of the CDR3 is 14 residues. CDR1 DFQATT and CDR2 SNEGSKA come from the germline V gene (reference sequence). Trimming took 0 bases from V and 5 from J; bases not matched to a gene: 1. The DNA for the CDR3 is TGCAGTGCTAGAGACGGGACAGGGACCGGGGAGCTGTTTTTT. Protein product: CSARDGTGTGELFF.

This clonotype occurred a few times. The chain joins TRBV6-2 or TRBV6-3 to TRBJ2-3, with D perhaps matching TRBD1 (6 bases). The CDR3 spans 13 residues. Trimming took off 6 bases at V and 7 bases at J, with 14 bases between the two ends. Germline V gene sequence: CDR1 MNHEY, CDR2 SVGEGT. The CDR3 protein is CASSLFQGNTQYF. The CDR3 nucleotides are TGTGCCAGCAGCCTCTTTCAGGGGAATACGCAGTATTTT.

This clonotype was counted between two and nine times. This chain connects TRBV15 to TRBJ1-4; unclear D gene. V was shortened by 2 bases and J by 8 bases, with 12 bases between the two germline ends. The CDR3 contains 14 residues. Germline values: CDR1 LNHNV, CDR2 YYDKDF (reference sequence). In DNA form, the CDR3 reads TGTGCCACCAGCAGATCCGAGGGAGTCGAAAAACTGTTTTTT. This gives the protein CATSRSEGVEKLFF. Variable domain in full (rest from reference TRBV15 and TRBJ1-4): DAMVIQNPRYQVTQFGKPVTLSCSQTLNHNVMYWYQQKSSQAPKLLFHYYDKDFNNEADTPDNFQSRRPNTSFCFLDIRSPGLGDTAMYLCATSRSEGVEKLFFGSGTQLSVL.

Only a few counts were recorded for this clonotype. The V call is TRBV20-1, the J call TRBJ1-6; D unclear. Per the germline V gene, CDR1 is DFQATT and CDR2 is SNEGSKA (reference sequence). V lost 5 bases and J lost 6, with 17 bases in between. This CDR3 is built from 15 residues. CDR3 nucleotide sequence: TGCAGTGCTTCCTTCCCTCTCAGTTTTAATTCACCCCTCCACTTT. As protein: CSASFPLSFNSPLHF.

This clonotype was seen ten or more times. The rearrangement links TRBV18 to TRBJ2-7; D is possibly TRBD1 (6 bases). V lost 3 bases, J lost 7 bases, and 10 bases lay in between. This CDR3 has 12 amino acids. Germline lookup yields CDR1 KGHSH and CDR2 LQKENI. The chain's CDR3 is CASSPQGKEQYF. CDR3 DNA sequence: TGTGCCAGCTCACCGCAGGGGAAAGAGCAGTACTTC.